This T cell receptor beta chain was identified during a study of Ad26.COV2.S vaccination and SARS-CoV-2 variants. Study details: Once or twice, 56 days apart, Ad26.COV2.S was delivered intramuscularly.

Treatment in this sample: about 20 received Ad26.COV2.S at low or high dose, single or two shots; roughly five received placebo; per-sample allocation not given. Following the first vaccine or placebo injection, samples were taken on day 63. An Ad26 vector expressing Wuhan-strain SARS-CoV-2 spike served as the vaccine. This table comes from immunoSEQ multiplex PCR, and its TCRdb copy is limited to in-frame clones, with some not included. The table has about 480,000 clones, roughly 89% seen once; the top ten hold roughly 12%. The junction had 17 bases not matched to a gene; V was cut back by 3 bases and J by 4 bases. The CDR3 is 18 residues long. Germline loops: CDR1 SGHTA, CDR2 FQGNSA.

The V call is TRBV7-2, the J call TRBJ2-7; 8 bases match TRBD2. The specimen was peripheral blood, collected in a trial of Ad26.COV2.S vaccine versus placebo. The TCR was taken from a person between 18 and 60 years old who received the Ad26.COV2.S COVID-19 vaccine or a placebo. CDR3 protein: CASSFAASGLGEMYEQYF. Written as DNA, the CDR3 is TGTGCCAGCAGCTTTGCGGCTAGCGGGCTGGGAGAAATGTACGAGCAGTACTTC.